In its sample, the clone carrying this T cell receptor (beta chain) was seen many times. This sample is drawn from a study of human T cells and chemical hapten exposure. Study as a whole: The study enrolled mostly female patients with alopecia areata, totalis or universalis.

The germline V gene encodes CDR1 KGHDR and CDR2 SFDVKD. V lost 4 bases to trimming and J lost 9 bases; unmatched junction nucleotides: 11. This CDR3 contains 16 residues. From the RACE reads, TCRdb called clonotypes with MiXCR, one entry per CDR3 protein. The sample has 70,000 to 90,000 distinct CDR3 sequences; approximately 11% are singletons. The time point: patch test 3, about 24 weeks after DPC sensitization. The treatment: therapeutic diphenylcyclopropenone sensitization with weekly scalp DPC. The sequencing here drew on whole blood, taken in connection with sensitization to the hapten diphenylcyclopropenone (DPC). The sequence was collected from a woman aged 45 to 65 with alopecia areata. Some clones in this sample may be carry-over from other donors' samples. This chain joins TRBV24-1 and TRBJ2-1, with 10 bases aligning to TRBD2. CDR3 protein: CATSERTSGSWGEQFF. CDR3 nucleotides: TGTGCCACCAGTGAACGGACTAGCGGTTCATGGGGTGAGCAGTTCTTC.